This entry concerns a single TCR beta chain. Its antigen is unidentified. These data are taken from a study of shared clonotypes between healthy human individuals. General study findings and limits: Clonotype sharing among donors, it was expected, would be affected by sequencing depth.

Germline V gene data show CDR1 as SGHRS and CDR2 as YFSETQ. With V trimmed by 4 bases and J by 0 bases, 8 bases remained unmatched. There are 18 residues in the CDR3. Here immunoSEQ multiplex PCR was the method, and the copy in TCRdb shows in-frame clones only, minus some. Of a few million clones listed, roughly 92% were seen once; the top ten hold 0.3% to 0.4%. The sequencing sample was made of naive CD4+ T cells from PBMCs. Documented subset: CD45RA+ positively selected. This TCR was sampled from a man aged 18 to 30 in good health. Some clones in this sample may be carry-over from other donors' samples. V usage is TRBV5-1 and J usage is TRBJ2-6; 9 bases are a match to TRBD1. The CDR3 sequence: CASSGGGTGTSGANVLTF. DNA of the CDR3: TGCGCCAGCAGCGGGGGAGGGACAGGGACCTCTGGGGCCAACGTCCTGACTTTC.